Each of the 17 T cell receptor beta chains below was sequenced from the same sample in a study of tumor-infiltrating lymphocytes in primary liver carcinoma. A constant-region primer served to make TCR beta cDNA from 500 to 550 ng total RNA. Investigators got TCR beta libraries out of three nested multiplex PCR rounds, done with slightly modified ARM-PCR. The first two PCR rounds used TRBV1-TRBV30 forward primers with a C-beta reverse primer, about 10 cycles each. Via MiXCR, TCRdb re-called the multiplex PCR reads, giving one row per CDR3 protein. This table holds roughly 55,000 distinct CDR3 sequences, 60% to 85% found once. From around 18-30 mg of unsorted bulk tissue, DNA and RNA were co-extracted together. The sample taken for sequencing was liver tumor tissue from sampling region 2. Sample subset: tumor region T2, inferior pole. The source is a man aged 40-49 years with primary liver carcinoma and hepatitis B virus infection.

CDR3 nucleotide sequence: TGCGCCAGCAGCCAAGACCTAGTGCCGGATGAAGCTTTCTTT. Its protein is CASSQDLVPDEAFF. The chain recombines TRBV4-1 with TRBJ1-1, with D unclear. V was trimmed by 0 bases and J by 7 bases, leaving 12 bases between them. Germline V gene data show CDR1 as MGHRA and CDR2 as YSYEKL. This CDR3 contains 14 residues.

At least ten counts were recorded for this clonotype. The chain couples TRBV7-9 to TRBJ2-3; 8 nucleotides line up with TRBD1. The CDR3 consists of 16 residues. J was trimmed by 2 bases and V by 5 bases; bases with no gene match: 9. Germline V gives CDR1 SEHNR, CDR2 FQNEAQ (reference sequence). This CDR3 reads CASSPTTGAFTDTQYF. Written as DNA, the CDR3 is TGTGCCAGCAGCCCTACGACAGGGGCCTTCACAGATACGCAGTATTTT.

The gene calls are TRBV6-6 and TRBJ1-2; TRBD1 might be the D (5 bases). This CDR3 is 16 amino acids long. V was shortened by 0 bases and J by 7 bases, with 18 bases between the two germline ends. The germline V gene encodes CDR1 MNHNY and CDR2 SVGAGI (reference sequence). CDR3 loop: CASSYSTETGRAGYTF. For the CDR3, the DNA is TGTGCCAGCAGTTACTCGACGGAAACGGGGCGCGCTGGCTACACCTTC.

The count of this clonotype is one. A much larger clone lies one base from this, so it may be a read error. The chain recombines TRBV12-3 or TRBV12-4 with TRBJ1-5; the match to TRBD1 covers 12 bases. The CDR3 is made up of 15 amino acids. CDR3 amino acids: CASRFGTGGHQPHHF. CDR3 nucleotide sequence: TGTGCCAGCAGATTCGGGACAGGGGGCCATCAGCCCCACCATTTT.

Remarks on this clonotype: A junction boundary mismatches the germline segment, possibly from a read error. The J gene is TRBJ2-5, the V gene TRBV11-2; 9 nucleotides line up with TRBD2. CDR1 is SGHAT and CDR2 is FQNNGV in the germline V gene. CDR3 length equals 16 residues. The CDR3 is CASSQTPGGRGETQYF. The CDR3 region has the DNA TGTGCCAGCAGCCAAACTCCTGGCGGGAGGGGAGAGACCCAGTACTTT.

This clonotype is categorized as medium-sized. The chain couples TRBV5-4 to TRBJ2-3; D gene uncertain. The length of the CDR3 is 13 residues. Trimming stripped 0 bases from V and 5 bases from J, with 7 bases between. Per germline, CDR1 SGHNT and CDR2 YYREEE (reference sequence). Here the CDR3 DNA reads TGTGCCAGCAGCTTGGCTGGGGAAGATACGCAGTATTTT. Translating gives CASSLAGEDTQYF. The full variable domain, rest sourced from reference TRBV5-4 and TRBJ2-3, is ETGVTQSPTHLIKTRGQQVTLRCSSQSGHNTVSWYQQALGQGPQFIFQYYREEENGRGNFPPRFSGLQFPNYSSELNVNALELDDSALYLCASSLAGEDTQYFGPGTRLTVL.

On this clonotype itself: The CDR3 end shows no conserved phenylalanine or tryptophan, and so a read error is likely. This sequence joins TRBV11-2 and TRBJ2-3; D gene uncertain. CDR3 length: 12 amino acids. Per the germline V gene, CDR1 is SGHAT and CDR2 is FQNNGV. DNA for the CDR3: TGTGCAAGCAACGCCAGCACAGATACGCAGTATTTG. This translates into CASNASTDTQYL.

On this clonotype itself: This CDR3 fails to terminate in the conserved phenylalanine or tryptophan, so it likely reflects a read error. V and J are TRBV4-2 and TRBJ2-2; TRBD2 matches at 13 bases. This CDR3 has 15 residues. The junction had 8 bases not matched to a gene; V was cut back by 9 bases and J by 7 bases. The germline V gene has CDR1 LGHNA and CDR2 YNFKEQ. This CDR3 is CASKGTSGTIGELFS. In DNA, the CDR3 is TGTGCCAGTAAAGGGACTAGCGGGACCATCGGGGAGCTGTTTTCT.

At least ten counts were recorded for this clonotype. The chain couples TRBV11-2 to TRBJ2-1, with D perhaps TRBD1 or TRBD2 (5 bases each). The CDR3 consists of 16 residues. The germline gives CDR1 SGHAT, CDR2 FQNNGV. Trimming took 0 bases from V and 12 from J, leaving 21 bases between them. The CDR3 sequence: CASSLDRLALGDGQFF. CDR3 DNA: TGTGCCAGCAGCTTAGATCGTTTAGCGTTAGGGGATGGGCAGTTCTTC.

This clonotype was seen repeatedly, ten times or more. The chain links TRBV4-3 to TRBJ2-4, with D tentatively TRBD2 (6 bases). The CDR3 is made up of 13 amino acids. The germline V gene has CDR1 LGHNA and CDR2 YSLEER. Trimming removed 0 bases from V and 10 bases from J, with 10 bases in between. In DNA, the CDR3 is TGCGCCAGCAGCCAAGAGGAGGGCAGTATTCAGTACTTC. Residues: CASSQEEGSIQYF.

Worth noting for this clonotype: This may be a read error, as it is one base from a much larger clone. Because it lacks the conserved phenylalanine or tryptophan at the end, this CDR3 is likely a read error. V gene TRBV30 combines with J gene TRBJ2-3; possible D gene TRBD1, 5 bases. This CDR3 is 13 amino acids long. Trimming shortened V by 3 bases and J by 6 bases, and 13 bases separated the two germline ends. Per germline, CDR1 GTSNPN and CDR2 SVGIG (reference sequence). The CDR3 region has the DNA TGTGCCTGGAGGGGGCTTGTCACCGATACGCAGTATTAT. Protein sequence: CAWRGLVTDTQYY.

Points on this clonotype: A junction end diverges from the germline sequence, so it may reflect a read error. V and J are TRBV11-2 and TRBJ2-2; 7 bases are shared with TRBD2. Germline CDR1 reads SGHAT; CDR2 reads FQNNGV. This CDR3 spans 18 amino acids. As DNA, the CDR3 is TGTGCCAGCAGCCTTTATACTCTGACTAGCACTAACACCGTGGAGTTGTTTTTT. It is translated as CASSLYTLTSTNTVELFF.

About this clonotype itself: This may stem from a read error, because a much larger clone lies one nucleotide away. The rearrangement uses TRBV29-1 and TRBJ2-5; 9 bases line up with TRBD1. J lost 4 bases, V lost 7 bases, and 7 bases had no gene match. This CDR3 is 13 amino acids long. CDR1 is SQVTM, CDR2 ANQGSEA, per germline. The CDR3 here is CSGIQGAGETQYF. The CDR3 DNA reads TGCAGCGGCATACAGGGGGCGGGAGAGACCCAGTACTTC.

This chain joins TRBV29-1 and TRBJ2-5; D call uncertain. Per germline, CDR1 SQVTM and CDR2 ANQGSEA. The CDR3 consists of 14 residues. Trimming cost V 3 bases and J 5 bases, with 16 bases left between them. The CDR3 sequence is CSVEWTMISETQYF. CDR3 DNA: TGCAGCGTTGAGTGGACCATGATCTCGGAGACCCAGTACTTC.

This clonotype appeared many times. Sequence at one end of the junction differs from germline and may be a read error. V usage is TRBV29-1 and J usage is TRBJ2-1; the match to TRBD2 covers 12 bases. Germline CDR1 and CDR2: SQVTM and ANQGSEA. The length of the CDR3 is 13 residues. The CDR3 DNA sequence: TGCAGCGGGGGGACTAGCGGGTTCAATAAGCAGTTCTTC. Translated: CSGGTSGFNKQFF.

The chain carries TRBV5-5 and TRBJ2-7, with D unresolved. CDR1 and CDR2 from the germline V gene are SGHKS and YYEKEE (reference sequence). V was clipped by 2 bases and J by 2 bases, with 14 bases between them. There are 15 residues in the CDR3. As DNA, the CDR3 is TGTGCCAGCAGCTTCGATATACGGCCACCCTACGAGCAGTACTTC. Translated: CASSFDIRPPYEQYF.

As for this clonotype: One end of the junction is discordant with germline, which a read error may explain. The chain employs TRBV5-1 and TRBJ1-5; weak D call: TRBD1 (5 bases). CDR1 and CDR2 from the germline V gene are SGHRS and YFSETQ. This CDR3 has 13 residues. For the CDR3, the DNA is TGCGCCGGCAGCCATGAGGGGAATCAGCCCCAGCATTTT. Translation: CAGSHEGNQPQHF. Full variable domain (outside the CDR3, taken from reference TRBV5-1 and TRBJ1-5): KAGVTQTPRYLIKTRGQQVTLSCSPISGHRSVSWYQQTPGQGLQFLFEYFSETQRNKGNFPGRFSGRQFSNSRSEMNVSTLELGDSALYLCAGSHEGNQPQHFGDGTRLSIL.